Listed here are 20 T cell receptor beta chains from one sample, sequenced in a study of T cell responses to AZD1222 COVID-19 vaccine. Libraries were prepared by immunoSEQ multiplex PCR; TCRdb keeps only in-frame clonotypes and omits some of them. The sample holds 210,000 or so clones, roughly 94% seen once. The sample was peripheral blood, taken 28 days after the second dose of the MenACWY control vaccine. All receptors derive from an adult who received the MenACWY meningococcal vaccine as a control.

The table lists this clone with a few counts. The chain is built from TRBV14 and TRBJ2-7; perhaps TRBD1 as D (6 bases). The CDR3 is made up of 14 amino acids. The V gene's germline CDR1 is SGHDN and CDR2 FVKESK. The V and J ends lost 4 bases and 4 bases respectively, with 14 bases between them. The CDR3 protein is CASSPLDRFYEQYF. CDR3 coding DNA: TGTGCCAGCAGCCCCTTGGACAGATTTTACGAGCAGTACTTC.

The gene calls are TRBV30 and TRBJ2-7, with a tentative D call TRBD1 (6 bases). The length of the CDR3 is 14 residues. CDR1 GTSNPN and CDR2 SVGIG come from the germline V gene (reference sequence). Trimming removed 0 bases from V and 3 bases from J, with 12 bases in between. In nucleotides, the CDR3 is TGTGCCTGGAGTGTACTGGGCAGGGGCTACGAGCAGTACTTC. It is translated as CAWSVLGRGYEQYF.

This clone has only one observation. V gene TRBV25-1 combines with J gene TRBJ1-1, with D perhaps TRBD1 (6 bases). This CDR3 comprises 15 residues. Germline assignment: CDR1 MGHDK and CDR2 SYGVNS. With 6 bases removed from V and 6 bases from J, the gap between germline ends came to 20 bases. This CDR3 reads CASRETGRTGAEAFF. CDR3 DNA sequence: TGTGCCAGCAGGGAAACAGGGCGGACGGGCGCTGAAGCTTTCTTT.

The chain links TRBV19 to TRBJ2-6, with TRBD1 as a possible D gene (6 bases). Germline V gene data show CDR1 as LNHDA and CDR2 as SQIVND (reference sequence). The CDR3 is 16 amino acids. V lost 4 bases and J lost 0, with 10 bases in between. The CDR3 reads CASSRGPSSGANVLTF. DNA for the CDR3: TGTGCCAGTAGTAGGGGGCCTAGCTCTGGGGCCAACGTCCTGACTTTC.

V is TRBV5-1 and J is TRBJ1-4; 7 positions agree with TRBD1. Unmatched junction bases numbered 6, after V lost 4 bases and J lost 0 bases. This CDR3 is 16 amino acids long. Germline V CDR1 and CDR2: SGHRS, YFSETQ. The CDR3 region has the DNA TGCGCCAGCAGCGTGACAGGGAGTGCAACTAATGAAAAACTGTTTTTT. Protein sequence: CASSVTGSATNEKLFF.

The J gene is TRBJ2-1, the V gene TRBV27; 7 nucleotides align to TRBD2. The CDR3 length is 16 residues. Germline V gene sequence: CDR1 MNHEY, CDR2 SMNVEV (reference sequence). After removal of 2 bases from V and 2 bases from J, the junction contained 6 bases not matched to a gene. CDR3 coding DNA: TGTGCCAGCAGTTTAACCGGGACTACTACCTACAATGAGCAGTTCTTC. It encodes CASSLTGTTTYNEQFF.

The chain combines TRBV7-2 with TRBJ2-7; D is possibly TRBD1 or TRBD2 (5 bases each). The V and J ends lost 4 bases and 0 bases respectively, with 10 bases between them. Germline V gene data show CDR1 as SGHTA and CDR2 as FQGNSA. This CDR3 has 14 residues. CDR3 sequence (DNA): TGTGCCAGCAGCTGGGACGCTAGCTCCTACGAGCAGTACTTC. It translates to CASSWDASSYEQYF.

The chain recombines TRBV12-3 or TRBV12-4 with TRBJ2-7; no definite D call. The CDR3 consists of 11 residues. V lost 5 bases to trimming and J lost 2 bases, with 4 bases between them. CDR3 amino acids: CASSATYEQYF. DNA of the CDR3: TGTGCCAGCAGTGCGACCTACGAGCAGTACTTC.

The chain is built from TRBV7-6 and TRBJ2-3; D is unclear. The CDR3 contains 13 residues. Germline V gives CDR1 SGHVS, CDR2 FNYEAQ. V dropped 3 bases and J dropped 2 bases, with 6 bases sitting between them. The CDR3 region is CASSFQNTDTQYF. DNA of the CDR3: TGTGCCAGCAGCTTTCAGAACACAGATACGCAGTATTTT.

This rearrangement joins TRBV2 to TRBJ1-5; D possibly corresponds to TRBD1 (5 bases). This CDR3 contains 13 residues. Germline loops: CDR1 SNHLY, CDR2 FYNNEI. V was clipped by 11 bases and J by 0 bases, with 11 bases between them. For the CDR3, the DNA is TGTGCCTGCATCAGGGATAGCAATCAGCCCCAGCATTTT. Translation: CACIRDSNQPQHF.

The CDR3 loop is CASSQDPVGQQYF. The DNA for the CDR3 is TGTGCCAGCAGCCAAGATCCGGTGGGACAGCAGTACTTC. The rearrangement joins TRBV14 to TRBJ2-7, with D perhaps given as TRBD1 or TRBD2 (5 bases each). Trimming cost V 0 bases and J 8 bases, with 11 bases left between them. The CDR3 is 13 residues long. CDR1 and CDR2 from the germline V gene are SGHDN and FVKESK.

The V call is TRBV5-4, the J call TRBJ2-6, with unresolved D. Trimming took off 4 bases at V and 4 bases at J, with 12 bases between the two ends. CDR3 size: 15 residues. Germline V gives CDR1 SGHNT, CDR2 YYREEE (reference sequence). CDR3 coding DNA: TGTGCCAGCAGCCCACCCTCCTCCGGGGCCAACGTCCTGACTTTC. Translation gives CASSPPSSGANVLTF.

The V gene is TRBV15, the J gene TRBJ1-1; 9 positions agree with TRBD1. This CDR3 spans 12 amino acids. From germline, CDR1 is LNHNV and CDR2 YYDKDF (reference sequence). The trim removed 8 bases at V and 4 bases at J, leaving 2 bases unmatched. The CDR3 spells CATWDRVTEAFF. The CDR3, as DNA: TGTGCCACCTGGGACAGGGTCACTGAAGCTTTCTTT. Full variable domain (missing parts from reference TRBV15 and TRBJ1-1): DAMVIQNPRYQVTQFGKPVTLSCSQTLNHNVMYWYQQKSSQAPKLLFHYYDKDFNNEADTPDNFQSRRPNTSFCFLDIRSPGLGDTAMYLCATWDRVTEAFFGQGTRLTVV.

This rearrangement joins TRBV5-6 to TRBJ1-5; D is unclear. V was cut by 0 bases and J by 9 bases, with 7 bases left in between. The CDR3 is 12 residues long. Germline loops: CDR1 SGHDT, CDR2 YYEEEE. This CDR3 is CASSLASGPQHF. In DNA, the CDR3 is TGTGCCAGCAGCTTGGCCTCGGGGCCCCAGCATTTT.

The rearrangement uses TRBV5-5 and TRBJ2-5; possible D gene TRBD2, 7 bases. Looked up from germline, CDR1 is SGHKS and CDR2 is YYEKEE (reference sequence). This CDR3 contains 17 residues. Trimming stripped 0 bases from V and 1 base from J, with 16 bases between. CDR3 in DNA: TGTGCCAGCAGCTTGGCCGGGACGGGGGGCAGCCAAGAGACCCAGTACTTC. Translated: CASSLAGTGGSQETQYF. The full variable domain, rest sourced from reference TRBV5-5 and TRBJ2-5, is DAGVTQSPTHLIKTRGQQVTLRCSPISGHKSVSWYQQVLGQGPQFIFQYYEKEERGRGNFPDRFSARQFPNYSSELNVNALLLGDSALYLCASSLAGTGGSQETQYFGPGTRLLVL.

V usage is TRBV20-1 and J usage is TRBJ2-3; 15 bases agree with TRBD2. Unmatched junction bases numbered 1, after V lost 3 bases and J lost 6 bases. The CDR3 covers 14 residues. Germline V lookup: CDR1 DFQATT, CDR2 SNEGSKA (reference sequence). CDR3 sequence reads: CSASGLAGGDTQYF. For the CDR3, the DNA is TGCAGTGCTAGTGGACTAGCGGGAGGGGATACGCAGTATTTT.

The rearrangement joins TRBV4-2 to TRBJ2-7; 11 nucleotides agree with TRBD2. The CDR3 covers 17 residues. Trimming took 0 bases from V and 3 from J; bases not matched to a gene: 7. In germline, CDR1 is LGHNA, CDR2 YNFKEQ. In DNA, the CDR3 is TGTGCCAGCAGCCAAGATTCCCCTACTAGCGGGAGCTACGAGCAGTACTTC. Protein sequence: CASSQDSPTSGSYEQYF.

The V call is TRBV7-6, the J call TRBJ2-7, with 8 bases identical to TRBD1. The trim removed 5 bases at V and 3 bases at J, leaving 6 bases unmatched. From germline, CDR1 is SGHVS and CDR2 FNYEAQ. The CDR3 length is 14 residues. CDR3 coding DNA: TGTGCCAGCAGCGCGGGGACAGGCCTCTACGAGCAGTACTTC. Amino acid sequence: CASSAGTGLYEQYF.

The CDR3: CASSPRGTSGEQFF. For the CDR3, the DNA is TGTGCCAGCAGCCCGCGGGGAACCTCGGGTGAGCAGTTCTTC. The genes are TRBV2 and TRBJ2-1; tentatively, D is TRBD2 (6 bases). Germline loops: CDR1 SNHLY, CDR2 FYNNEI. There are 14 residues in the CDR3. The ends were cut back, 6 bases at V and 9 bases at J, with 18 bases in the middle.

In its sample, this clone was seen a few times. Written as DNA, the CDR3 is TGTGCCAGCAGCTTAGCGGACGCAGCCGATGGCTACACCTTC. Translated, it gives CASSLADAADGYTF. V gene TRBV7-6 combines with J gene TRBJ1-2; D is unclear. The V end lost 0 bases, the J end lost 6 bases, and 11 bases lay between the germline ends. The CDR3 totals 14 residues. Germline V gives CDR1 SGHVS, CDR2 FNYEAQ.